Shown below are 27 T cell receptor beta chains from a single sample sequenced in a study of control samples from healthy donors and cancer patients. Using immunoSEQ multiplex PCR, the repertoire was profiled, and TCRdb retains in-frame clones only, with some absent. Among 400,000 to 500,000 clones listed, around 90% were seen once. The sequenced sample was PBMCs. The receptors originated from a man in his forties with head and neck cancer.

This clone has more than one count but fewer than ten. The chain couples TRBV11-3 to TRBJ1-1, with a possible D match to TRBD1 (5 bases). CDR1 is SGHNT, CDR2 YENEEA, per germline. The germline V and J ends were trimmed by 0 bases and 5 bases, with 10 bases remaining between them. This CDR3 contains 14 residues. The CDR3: CASSLEAEGTEAFF. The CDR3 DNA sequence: TGTGCCAGCAGCTTAGAAGCGGAGGGGACTGAAGCTTTCTTT.

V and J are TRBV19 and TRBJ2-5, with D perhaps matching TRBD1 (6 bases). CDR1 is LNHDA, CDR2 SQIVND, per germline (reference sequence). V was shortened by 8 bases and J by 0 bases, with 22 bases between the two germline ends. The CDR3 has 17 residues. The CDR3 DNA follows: TGTGCCAGTGCATTGACCGGGACACGCCCGTACCAAGAGACCCAGTACTTC. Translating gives CASALTGTRPYQETQYF.

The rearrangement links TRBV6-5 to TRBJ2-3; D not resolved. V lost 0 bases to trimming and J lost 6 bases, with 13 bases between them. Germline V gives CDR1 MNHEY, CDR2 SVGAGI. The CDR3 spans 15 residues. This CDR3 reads CASSYSGLGSDTQYF. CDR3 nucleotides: TGTGCCAGCAGTTACTCGGGGTTGGGTTCGGATACGCAGTATTTT.

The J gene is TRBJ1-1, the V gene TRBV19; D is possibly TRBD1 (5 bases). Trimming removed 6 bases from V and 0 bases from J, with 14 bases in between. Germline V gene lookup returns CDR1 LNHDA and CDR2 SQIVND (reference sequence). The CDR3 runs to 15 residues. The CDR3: CASSPRLGLNTEAFF. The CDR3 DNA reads TGTGCCAGTAGCCCCCGCCTGGGGCTGAACACTGAAGCTTTCTTT.

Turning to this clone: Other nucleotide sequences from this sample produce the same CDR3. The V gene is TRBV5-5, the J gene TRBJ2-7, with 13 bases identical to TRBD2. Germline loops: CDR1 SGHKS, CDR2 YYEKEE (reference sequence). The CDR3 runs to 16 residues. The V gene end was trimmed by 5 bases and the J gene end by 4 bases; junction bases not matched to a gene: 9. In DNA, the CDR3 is TGTGCCAGCAGTTATGGTAGGACTAGCGGGAGTTACGAGCAGTACTTC. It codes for CASSYGRTSGSYEQYF. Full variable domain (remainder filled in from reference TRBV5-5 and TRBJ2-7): DAGVTQSPTHLIKTRGQQVTLRCSPISGHKSVSWYQQVLGQGPQFIFQYYEKEERGRGNFPDRFSARQFPNYSSELNVNALLLGDSALYLCASSYGRTSGSYEQYFGPGTRLTVT.

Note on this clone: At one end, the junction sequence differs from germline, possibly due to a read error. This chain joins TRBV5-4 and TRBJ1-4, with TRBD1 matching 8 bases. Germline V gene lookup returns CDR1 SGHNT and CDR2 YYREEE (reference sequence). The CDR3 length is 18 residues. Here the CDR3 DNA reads TGTGCCAGCAGCTTGGATACAGGGGGAGGGGCCCCTAATGAAAAGCTGTTTTTT. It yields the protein CASSLDTGGGAPNEKLFF.

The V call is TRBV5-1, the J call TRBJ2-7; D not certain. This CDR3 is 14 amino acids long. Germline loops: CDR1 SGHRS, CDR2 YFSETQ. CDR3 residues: CAYRWNGTHYEQYF. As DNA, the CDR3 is TGCGCTTACCGATGGAACGGAACCCACTACGAGCAGTACTTC.

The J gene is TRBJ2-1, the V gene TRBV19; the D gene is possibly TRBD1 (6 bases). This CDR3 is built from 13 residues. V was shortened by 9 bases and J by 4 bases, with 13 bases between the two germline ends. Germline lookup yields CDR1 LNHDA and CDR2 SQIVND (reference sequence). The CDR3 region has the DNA TGTGCCAGCAGGACAGCGCTTTACAATGAGCAGTTCTTC. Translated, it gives CASRTALYNEQFF.

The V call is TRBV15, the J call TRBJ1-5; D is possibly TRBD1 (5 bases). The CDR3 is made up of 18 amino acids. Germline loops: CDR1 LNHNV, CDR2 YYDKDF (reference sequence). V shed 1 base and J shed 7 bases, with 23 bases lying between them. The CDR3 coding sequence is TGTGCCACCAGCAGAGGCGCGGAAGGCAGGGTTTCTGGCCAGCCCCAGCATTTT. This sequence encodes CATSRGAEGRVSGQPQHF.

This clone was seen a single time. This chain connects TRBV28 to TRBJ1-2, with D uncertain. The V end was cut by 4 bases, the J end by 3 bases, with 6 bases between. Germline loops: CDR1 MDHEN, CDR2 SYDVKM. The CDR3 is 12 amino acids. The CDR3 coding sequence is TGTGCCAGCAGTTCTGAGTACTATGGCTACACCTTC. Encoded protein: CASSSEYYGYTF.

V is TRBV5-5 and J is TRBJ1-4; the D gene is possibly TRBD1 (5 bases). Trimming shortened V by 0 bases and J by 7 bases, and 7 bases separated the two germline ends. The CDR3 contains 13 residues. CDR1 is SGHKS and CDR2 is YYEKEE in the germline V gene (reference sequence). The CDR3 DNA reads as TGTGCCAGCAGCTTGGGCAGGGCTGAAAAACTGTTTTTT. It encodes CASSLGRAEKLFF.

In DNA form, the CDR3 reads TGCAGCGGTGGACTAGCAGCAGATACGCAGTATTTT. It codes for CSGGLAADTQYF. The chain employs TRBV29-1 and TRBJ2-3, with 8 bases fitting TRBD2. The germline CDR1 and CDR2 sequences are SQVTM and ANQGSEA. J was trimmed by 4 bases and V by 7 bases; bases with no gene match: 4. This CDR3 region has 12 residues.

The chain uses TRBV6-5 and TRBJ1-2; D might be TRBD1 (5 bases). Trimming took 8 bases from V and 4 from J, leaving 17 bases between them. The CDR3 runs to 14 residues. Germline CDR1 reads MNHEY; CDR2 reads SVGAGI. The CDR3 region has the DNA TGTGCCAGCCAACCCCGGGGGGTGGGCTATGGCTACACCTTC. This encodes CASQPRGVGYGYTF.

The CDR3 bases are TGTGCCTGGAGGCTCGGACAGGCGGCCTACGAGCAGTACTTC. Protein sequence: CAWRLGQAAYEQYF. V is TRBV30 and J is TRBJ2-7; 7 bases are a match to TRBD1. Germline loops: CDR1 GTSNPN, CDR2 SVGIG (reference sequence). The CDR3 is made up of 14 amino acids. J lost 2 bases, V lost 3 bases, and 7 bases had no gene match. The whole variable domain, filled in from reference TRBV30 and TRBJ2-7, reads SQTIHQWPATLVQPVGSPLSLECTVEGTSNPNLYWYRQAAGRGLQLLFYSVGIGQISSEVPQNLSASRPQDRQFILSSKKLLLSDSGFYLCAWRLGQAAYEQYFGPGTRLTVT.

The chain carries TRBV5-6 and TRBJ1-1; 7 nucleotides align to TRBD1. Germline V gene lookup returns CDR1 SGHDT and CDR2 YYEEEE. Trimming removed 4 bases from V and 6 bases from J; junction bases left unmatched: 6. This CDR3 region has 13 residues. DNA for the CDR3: TGTGCCAGCAGCCAGGGGGACGGGCCTGAAGCTTTCTTT. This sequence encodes CASSQGDGPEAFF.

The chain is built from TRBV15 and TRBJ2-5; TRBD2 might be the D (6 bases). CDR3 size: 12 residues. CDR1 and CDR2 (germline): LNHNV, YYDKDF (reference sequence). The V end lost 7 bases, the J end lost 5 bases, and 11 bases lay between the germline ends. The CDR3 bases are TGTGCCACCAATAGCGGCGGGGAGACCCAGTACTTC. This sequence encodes CATNSGGETQYF.

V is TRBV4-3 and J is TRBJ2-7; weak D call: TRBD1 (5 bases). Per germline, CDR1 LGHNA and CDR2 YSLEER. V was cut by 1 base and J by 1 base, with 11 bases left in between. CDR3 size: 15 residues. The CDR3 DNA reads TGCGCCAGCAGCCAAGGATCAGGGTCTTCCTACGAGCAGTACTTC. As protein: CASSQGSGSSYEQYF.

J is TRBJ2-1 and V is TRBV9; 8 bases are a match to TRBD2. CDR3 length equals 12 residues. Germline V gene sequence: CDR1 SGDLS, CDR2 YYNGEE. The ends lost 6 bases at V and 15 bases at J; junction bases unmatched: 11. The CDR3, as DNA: TGTGCCAGCATGGCCAGCGGGGGATTCCTGTTCTTC. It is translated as CASMASGGFLFF.

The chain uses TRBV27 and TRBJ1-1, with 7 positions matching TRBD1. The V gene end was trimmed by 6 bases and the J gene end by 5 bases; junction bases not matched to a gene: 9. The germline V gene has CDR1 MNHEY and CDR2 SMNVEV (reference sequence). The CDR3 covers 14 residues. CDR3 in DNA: TGTGCCAGCAGCCACCCGACAGGGCTAACTGAAGCTTTCTTT. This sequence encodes CASSHPTGLTEAFF.

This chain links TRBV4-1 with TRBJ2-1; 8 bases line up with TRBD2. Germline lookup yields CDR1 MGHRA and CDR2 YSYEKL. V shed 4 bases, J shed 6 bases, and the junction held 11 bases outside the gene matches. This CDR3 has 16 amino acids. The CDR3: CASSRSGTSGGNEQFF. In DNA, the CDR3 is TGCGCCAGCAGCCGCTCCGGGACTAGTGGGGGCAATGAGCAGTTCTTC.

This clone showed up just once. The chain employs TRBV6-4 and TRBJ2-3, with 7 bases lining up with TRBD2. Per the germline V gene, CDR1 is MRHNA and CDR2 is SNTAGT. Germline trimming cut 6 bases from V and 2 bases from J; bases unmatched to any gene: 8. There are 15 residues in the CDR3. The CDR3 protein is CASSPASGDTDTQYF. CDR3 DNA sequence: TGTGCCAGCAGCCCCGCTAGCGGAGACACAGATACGCAGTATTTT.

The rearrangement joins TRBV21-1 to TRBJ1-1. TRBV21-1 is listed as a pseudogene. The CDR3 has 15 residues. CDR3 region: CASSKIVGRNTEAFF. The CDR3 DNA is TGTGCCAGCAGCAAAATTGTAGGTAGGAACACTGAAGCTTTCTTT.

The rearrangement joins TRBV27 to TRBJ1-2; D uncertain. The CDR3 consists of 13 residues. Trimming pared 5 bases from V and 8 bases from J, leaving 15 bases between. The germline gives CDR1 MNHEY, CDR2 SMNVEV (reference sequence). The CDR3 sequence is CASSTAGSRGYTF. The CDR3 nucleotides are TGTGCCAGCAGTACCGCCGGGTCGCGGGGCTACACCTTC.

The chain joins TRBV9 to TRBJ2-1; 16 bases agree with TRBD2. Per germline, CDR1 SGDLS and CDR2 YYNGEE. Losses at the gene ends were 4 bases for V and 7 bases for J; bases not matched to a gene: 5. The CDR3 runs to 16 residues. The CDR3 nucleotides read TGTGCCAGCAGCCCTGGGACTAGCGGGGGGGCAAATGAGCAGTTCTTC. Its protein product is CASSPGTSGGANEQFF.

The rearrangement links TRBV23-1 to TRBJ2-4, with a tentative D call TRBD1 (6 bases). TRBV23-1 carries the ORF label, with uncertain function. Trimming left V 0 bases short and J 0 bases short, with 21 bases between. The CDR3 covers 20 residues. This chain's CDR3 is CASSQSASRTVLLAKNIQYF. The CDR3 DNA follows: TGCGCCAGCAGTCAATCAGCTAGCAGGACAGTCCTTTTAGCCAAAAACATTCAGTACTTC.

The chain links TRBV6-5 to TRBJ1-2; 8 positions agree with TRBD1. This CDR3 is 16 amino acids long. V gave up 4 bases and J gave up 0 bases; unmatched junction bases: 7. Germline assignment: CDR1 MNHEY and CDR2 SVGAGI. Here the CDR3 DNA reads TGTGCCAGCAGTTCCAGAGACAGGGGCCCTAACTATGGCTACACCTTC. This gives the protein CASSSRDRGPNYGYTF.

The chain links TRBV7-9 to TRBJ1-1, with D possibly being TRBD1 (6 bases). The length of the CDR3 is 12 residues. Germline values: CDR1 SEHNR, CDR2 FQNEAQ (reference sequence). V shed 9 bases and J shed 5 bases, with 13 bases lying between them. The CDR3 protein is CASNRVETEAFF. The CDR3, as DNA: TGTGCCAGTAACAGGGTTGAGACTGAAGCTTTCTTT.